The 28 T cell receptor beta chains below all came from one sample that was sequenced in a study of shared clonotypes between healthy human individuals. Naive CD8 cells lacked CD45RO and underwent positive selection for CCR7, leaving out terminally differentiated effector memory CD45RA+ cells. Here immunoSEQ multiplex PCR was the method, and the copy in TCRdb shows in-frame clones only, minus some. The sample lists roughly 2.1 million clones; just over 90% were seen once. Source material: naive CD8+ T cells from PBMCs. Receptors originate from a man aged 18 to 35 in good health. Some clones in this sample may be carry-over from other donors' samples.

The gene calls are TRBV6-6 and TRBJ2-1, with D unclear. Looked up from germline, CDR1 is MNHNY and CDR2 is SVGAGI (reference sequence). V was shortened by 11 bases and J by 2 bases, with 10 bases between the two germline ends. The CDR3 is 12 residues long. Here the CDR3 DNA reads TGTGCCGCCGGCATGACCTACAATGAGCAGTTCTTC. Amino acids: CAAGMTYNEQFF.

The count of this clone is one. This same CDR3 is encoded by further DNA sequences in the sample. This chain uses TRBV6-1 with TRBJ2-7, with D hard to call. Germline V lookup: CDR1 MNHNS, CDR2 SASEGT. CDR3 length equals 15 residues. V was cut by 0 bases and J by 0 bases, with 9 bases left in between. The CDR3 DNA reads as TGTGCCAGCAGTGAAGCCCCGGGTAGCTCCTACGAGCAGTACTTC. Translating it yields CASSEAPGSSYEQYF.

This rearrangement joins TRBV7-2 to TRBJ2-2; TRBD2 matches at 7 bases. The CDR3 spans 17 residues. The germline V gene has CDR1 SGHTA and CDR2 FQGNSA. V shed 5 bases, J shed 7 bases, and the junction held 16 bases outside the gene matches. CDR3 nucleotides: TGTGCCAGCAGCCCCCGGGTCGGATGGGAGGGCATCGGGGAGCTGTTTTTT. This encodes CASSPRVGWEGIGELFF.

The V and J genes are TRBV12-5 and TRBJ2-1; 10 nucleotides line up with TRBD2. The trim removed 0 bases at V and 9 bases at J, leaving 8 bases unmatched. CDR1 and CDR2 (germline): LGHNT, FRNRAP. The CDR3 length is 16 residues. The CDR3 DNA reads TGTGCTAGTGGTTTGGTCGGCCTAGCGGGAGTCGTTGAGCAGTTCTTC. Its protein product is CASGLVGLAGVVEQFF.

V is TRBV5-5 and J is TRBJ2-5; weak D call: TRBD1 (5 bases). Deletions cut 0 bases from V and 0 bases from J, with 18 bases between. Germline V gene data show CDR1 as SGHKS and CDR2 as YYEKEE (reference sequence). The CDR3 has 18 residues. CDR3 DNA sequence: TGTGCCAGCAGCTTGGCCAGAGGACACCCAAATTACCAAGAGACCCAGTACTTC. The encoded protein is CASSLARGHPNYQETQYF.

This clone was seen once. The chain is built from TRBV10-2 and TRBJ2-7; TRBD2 matches 14 bases. The CDR3 spans 15 residues. The germline V gene encodes CDR1 WSHSY and CDR2 SAAADI. V dropped 6 bases and J dropped 3; count of bases not matched to a gene: 4. The CDR3 nucleotides read TGCGCCAGCAGAGTCGGGACTAGCGGGAGCTACGAGCAGTACTTC. As protein: CASRVGTSGSYEQYF.

This chain links TRBV5-1 with TRBJ1-2; D may be TRBD1 (6 bases). This CDR3 has 17 amino acids. Trimming left V 4 bases short and J 0 bases short, with 19 bases between. CDR1 SGHRS and CDR2 YFSETQ come from the germline V gene. The CDR3 DNA reads as TGCGCCAGCAGCCTTGAGACAGGCTTTCCAGCTAACTATGGCTACACCTTC. The encoded protein is CASSLETGFPANYGYTF. Based on the CDR3 plus reference TRBV5-1 and TRBJ1-2, the full variable domain is KAGVTQTPRYLIKTRGQQVTLSCSPISGHRSVSWYQQTPGQGLQFLFEYFSETQRNKGNFPGRFSGRQFSNSRSEMNVSTLELGDSALYLCASSLETGFPANYGYTFGSGTRLTVV.

This rearrangement joins TRBV11-3 to TRBJ2-1, with a weak D call TRBD2 (7 bases). This CDR3 is 17 amino acids long. Germline V CDR1 and CDR2: SGHNT, YENEEA. V shed 4 bases and J shed 7 bases, with 23 bases lying between them. The CDR3 coding sequence is TGTGCCAGCAGCTCAAGAGGGGGGGAGACCCCAAGGAATGAGCAGTTCTTC. Its translation is CASSSRGGETPRNEQFF.

The chain links TRBV28 to TRBJ2-1, with 8 bases fitting TRBD2. Germline V CDR1 and CDR2: MDHEN, SYDVKM. The CDR3 contains 16 residues. The ends lost 3 bases at V and 7 bases at J; junction bases unmatched: 11. CDR3 sequence: CASSFGLRERGNEQFF. CDR3 in DNA: TGTGCCAGCAGTTTTGGGCTACGGGAGCGGGGGAATGAGCAGTTCTTC.

The V gene is TRBV10-3, the J gene TRBJ2-1, with D unresolved. The CDR3 runs to 14 residues. Trimming took off 2 bases at V and 7 bases at J, with 12 bases between the two ends. In germline, CDR1 is ENHRY, CDR2 SYGVKD. CDR3: CAISERLGWNEQFF. CDR3 coding DNA: TGTGCCATCAGTGAGCGGTTGGGGTGGAATGAGCAGTTCTTC.

The chain uses TRBV7-3 and TRBJ2-1, with TRBD2 matching over 14 bases. With V trimmed by 5 bases and J by 7 bases, 7 bases remained unmatched. This CDR3 contains 16 residues. Germline assignment: CDR1 SGHTA and CDR2 FQGTGA. The CDR3 is CASSLARTSGRNEQFF. In DNA, the CDR3 is TGTGCCAGCAGCCTAGCCCGGACTAGCGGGAGGAATGAGCAGTTCTTC.

Remarks on this clone: In the same sample, other DNA sequences code for this CDR3. The V call is TRBV7-9, the J call TRBJ1-3; D not resolved. Trimming stripped 2 bases from V and 1 base from J, with 6 bases between. The CDR3 is made up of 14 amino acids. Looked up from germline, CDR1 is SEHNR and CDR2 is FQNEAQ (reference sequence). CDR3 sequence (DNA): TGTGCCAGCAGCTTAACCGGATCTGGAAACACCATATATTTT. Translated: CASSLTGSGNTIYF.

CDR3 bases: TGCGCCAGCAGCGGGGTGGCCTTACAGGGATTTCCTGGAAACACCATATATTTT. Translation gives CASSGVALQGFPGNTIYF. The chain is built from TRBV5-1 and TRBJ1-3; D is perhaps TRBD1 (6 bases). This CDR3 is 18 amino acids long. The V gene's germline CDR1 is SGHRS and CDR2 YFSETQ. V was clipped by 4 bases and J by 2 bases, with 22 bases between them. Full variable domain (remainder filled in from reference TRBV5-1 and TRBJ1-3): KAGVTQTPRYLIKTRGQQVTLSCSPISGHRSVSWYQQTPGQGLQFLFEYFSETQRNKGNFPGRFSGRQFSNSRSEMNVSTLELGDSALYLCASSGVALQGFPGNTIYFGEGSWLTVV.

The genes are TRBV6-1 and TRBJ2-7; 7 bases align to TRBD1. Germline-derived CDR1 and CDR2 are MNHNS and SASEGT. The ends lost 2 bases at V and 3 bases at J; junction bases unmatched: 10. The CDR3 extends over 16 amino acids. The CDR3 DNA reads as TGTGCCAGCAGTGAAAGCGTGGCAGGGGGTGGCTACGAGCAGTACTTC. Protein product: CASSESVAGGGYEQYF.

The rearrangement uses TRBV6-4 and TRBJ2-1, with a possible D match to TRBD2 (6 bases). V was trimmed by 4 bases and J by 2 bases, leaving 12 bases between them. Per the germline V gene, CDR1 is MRHNA and CDR2 is SNTAGT. The CDR3 runs to 15 residues. The CDR3 region has the DNA TGTGCCAGCAGTGGCGGGATGGCCCCCTACAATGAGCAGTTCTTC. It specifies CASSGGMAPYNEQFF.

The rearrangement joins TRBV28 to TRBJ1-5; a possible D gene is TRBD1 (5 bases). There are 14 residues in the CDR3. Germline V gene data show CDR1 as MDHEN and CDR2 as SYDVKM. Trimming removed 5 bases at V and 6 bases at J, with 14 bases between. The CDR3, as DNA: TGTGCCAGCAGTCCGGGGGGATTTGGTCAGCCCCAGCATTTT. Its translation: CASSPGGFGQPQHF.

The CDR3 here is CASSYVKTGNTEAFF. As DNA, the CDR3 is TGTGCCAGCAGCTATGTTAAGACAGGGAACACTGAAGCTTTCTTT. The chain uses TRBV13 and TRBJ1-1; D possibly corresponds to TRBD1 (6 bases). In germline, CDR1 is PRHDT, CDR2 FYEKMQ (reference sequence). CDR3 size: 15 residues. V gave up 4 bases and J gave up 1 base, with 13 bases separating them. Using reference TRBV13 and TRBJ1-1 for the parts outside the CDR3, the full variable domain is AAGVIQSPRHLIKEKRETATLKCYPIPRHDTVYWYQQGPGQDPQFLISFYEKMQSDKGSIPDRFSAQQFSDYHSELNMSSLELGDSALYFCASSYVKTGNTEAFFGQGTRLTVV.

The gene calls are TRBV9 and TRBJ2-5; D might be TRBD1 or TRBD2, each matching 7 bases. V lost 2 bases and J 5 bases, leaving 13 bases between the germline ends. Per the germline V gene, CDR1 is SGDLS and CDR2 is YYNGEE. The length of the CDR3 is 14 residues. The CDR3 nucleotides are TGTGCCAGCAGCGTTAGACAGGGAGGGGAGACCCAGTACTTC. The encoded protein is CASSVRQGGETQYF.

This rearrangement joins TRBV7-2 to TRBJ1-5, with D unclear. The V gene's germline CDR1 is SGHTA and CDR2 FQGNSA. This CDR3 is 14 amino acids long. V lost 2 bases and J 7 bases, leaving 12 bases between the germline ends. CDR3 sequence reads: CASSLFSVLQPQHF. DNA for the CDR3: TGTGCCAGCAGCTTATTCTCGGTCCTACAGCCCCAGCATTTT.

V gene TRBV27 combines with J gene TRBJ2-2; D remains unclear. There are 13 residues in the CDR3. Germline values: CDR1 MNHEY, CDR2 SMNVEV (reference sequence). The V end lost 11 bases, the J end lost 5 bases, and 15 bases lay between the germline ends. The CDR3 sequence: CAAGLLGTGELFF. For the CDR3, the DNA is TGTGCCGCAGGTCTCTTGGGGACCGGGGAGCTGTTTTTT.

This clone was observed a single time. The same CDR3 is also encoded by other DNA sequences in this sample. The gene calls are TRBV19 and TRBJ2-7, with D uncertain. The length of the CDR3 is 13 residues. Looked up from germline, CDR1 is LNHDA and CDR2 is SQIVND (reference sequence). V shed 3 bases and J shed 3 bases, with 9 bases lying between them. The DNA of the CDR3 is TGTGCCAGTAGTATGAGGCCCGACTACGAGCAGTACTTC. The encoded protein is CASSMRPDYEQYF.

V usage is TRBV29-1 and J usage is TRBJ1-1; D gene unclear. The CDR3 length is 13 residues. CDR1 and CDR2 from the germline V gene are SQVTM and ANQGSEA. V was cut by 3 bases and J by 1 base, with 9 bases left in between. This chain's CDR3 is CSVDEPGNTEAFF. The CDR3 nucleotides are TGCAGCGTTGATGAGCCGGGGAACACTGAAGCTTTCTTT.

CDR3 sequence (DNA): TGTGCCAGCAGCAAGGGACCCACGCGATCAGGAAACACCATATATTTT. Translating it yields CASSKGPTRSGNTIYF. The V call is TRBV11-3, the J call TRBJ1-3, with D maybe TRBD1 (5 bases). The CDR3 contains 16 residues. Germline CDR1 SGHNT, CDR2 YENEEA. Trimming removed 5 bases from V and 4 bases from J, with 18 bases in between.

Remarks on this clone: In the same sample, other DNA sequences code for this CDR3. V gene TRBV27 combines with J gene TRBJ2-7; possibly TRBD2 for D (6 bases). The germline V gene encodes CDR1 MNHEY and CDR2 SMNVEV (reference sequence). Between the trimmed V and J ends, which lost 5 bases and 2 bases, there was a span of 19 bases. This CDR3 is 16 amino acids long. The DNA of the CDR3 is TGTGCCAGCAGTCCAAGCGGAGGGCCCAAAACCTACGAGCAGTACTTC. Translation gives CASSPSGGPKTYEQYF.

V gene TRBV15 combines with J gene TRBJ2-1; D is perhaps TRBD1 or TRBD2 (5 bases each). Per germline, CDR1 LNHNV and CDR2 YYDKDF (reference sequence). Trimming shortened V by 1 base and J by 5 bases, and 12 bases separated the two germline ends. This CDR3 spans 15 amino acids. The CDR3 nucleotides read TGTGCCACCAGCAGAGCCGGGACCGAGGACAATGAGCAGTTCTTC. It translates to CATSRAGTEDNEQFF.

Remarks on this clone: Additional DNA sequences in this sample encode the identical CDR3. The chain uses TRBV4-3 and TRBJ2-1; 9 bases align to TRBD2. V lost 1 base to trimming and J lost 6 bases; unmatched junction nucleotides: 4. This CDR3 spans 15 amino acids. CDR1 is LGHNA, CDR2 YSLEER, per germline. The CDR3 loop reads CASSQGLAGVNEQFF. The CDR3 DNA sequence: TGCGCCAGCAGCCAAGGGTTAGCGGGAGTCAATGAGCAGTTCTTC.

The CDR3 here is CASSVAAGGGYGYTF. The CDR3 DNA is TGTGCCAGCAGCGTAGCAGCAGGGGGCGGATATGGCTACACCTTC. This chain links TRBV9 with TRBJ1-2; 8 bases map to TRBD1. The germline V gene encodes CDR1 SGDLS and CDR2 YYNGEE. The CDR3 totals 15 residues. J lost 5 bases, V lost 0 bases, and 6 bases had no gene match.

Points on this clone: The sample carries other DNA sequences with the same CDR3. The chain employs TRBV9 and TRBJ2-1; D is possibly TRBD2 (6 bases). The CDR3 totals 15 residues. Germline lookup yields CDR1 SGDLS and CDR2 YYNGEE. The V gene lost 4 bases and the J gene lost 3 bases, with 14 bases spanning the gap. CDR3 in DNA: TGTGCCAGCAGCACCTCCGGGACTGACTACAATGAGCAGTTCTTC. Residues: CASSTSGTDYNEQFF.